The T cell receptor (beta chain) described here comes from a study of cytomegalovirus exposure and HLA in healthy donors. Use of 60 Vbeta and 13 Jbeta primers characterized the PCR. Per the original methods: Later reanalysis found tens of millions of unique TCR beta chains, about 11 million of them shared. TCRdb's copy holds only in-frame clones and misses some; the assay was immunoSEQ multiplex PCR. V and J calls and clone size are given by that table; D and trimming were obtained from the DNA. The sample shows over 110,000 clones, approximately 80% of them seen only once. V lost 4 bases to trimming and J lost 5 bases; unmatched junction nucleotides: 11. This CDR3 spans 15 amino acids. Germline CDR1 reads SGDLS; CDR2 reads YYNGEE.

The sequenced sample was PBMCs. This receptor was taken from a woman between 35 and 50 years old in good health and CMV-seropositive. V gene TRBV9 combines with J gene TRBJ2-5, with 7 bases that match TRBD1. In nucleotides, the CDR3 is TGTGCCAGCAGCCCTCAGACAGGGCGCAGGGAGACCCAGTACTTC. This sequence encodes CASSPQTGRRETQYF.